The clone carrying this T cell receptor (beta chain) turned up a few times. This sample is drawn from a study of blood T cell repertoires in COVID-19. Study overall: COVID-19 samples, acute and convalescent, were from the United States, Italy and Spain. T cells, B-cell-depleted T cells, or PBMCs supplied cDNA or gDNA.

This CDR3 has 17 amino acids. CDR1 and CDR2 (germline): WNHNN, SYGVQD (reference sequence). Trimming shortened V by 4 bases and J by 5 bases, and 20 bases separated the two germline ends. Authors' methods: Reference gene primer amplification in the assay estimated nucleated cell counts. Here immunoSEQ multiplex PCR was the method, and the copy in TCRdb shows in-frame clones only, minus some. The D gene and trimming were derived from the DNA, and the V and J assignments and clone size from that table. The repertoire includes 410,000 or so clones, 86% of them detected once, and around 1.4% sits in the top ten.

This chain connects TRBV10-1 to TRBJ2-2; D possibly corresponds to TRBD1 (6 bases). What was sequenced was peripheral blood. This TCR derives from a woman aged 30 to 39 with active or convalescent COVID-19. The CDR3 region is CASSGEQGTGKTGELFF. Here the CDR3 DNA reads TGCGCCAGCAGTGGGGAACAGGGAACGGGGAAAACCGGGGAGCTGTTTTTT.